A single sample gave rise to the 20 T cell receptor beta chains below, sequenced in a study of T cell clonality in common variable immunodeficiency. This table comes from immunoSEQ multiplex PCR, and its TCRdb copy is limited to in-frame clones, with some not included. The specimen gives some 10,000 clones without singletons; the ten biggest hold 6% to 7%. No antigens are known for them. Study observations and caveats: Common variable immunodeficiency TCR beta sequences reportedly had fewer deletions and N-nucleotide insertions.

Input material: peripheral blood mononuclear cells. The receptor source for this set is a human donor with common variable immunodeficiency.

This clone is categorized as medium-sized. The read ends 3 residues shy of where the CDR3 ends; the end is completed using the germline J gene. The chain uses TRBV3-1 (or the pseudogene TRBV3-2) and TRBJ2-7; 12 bases line up with TRBD1. Unmatched junction bases numbered 10, after V lost 4 bases and J lost 6 bases. CDR1 and CDR2 from the germline V gene are LGHDT and YNNKEL (reference sequence). This CDR3 contains 16 residues. CDR3 sequence reads: CASSPTGTGGMGEQYF. The covered CDR3 bases are TGTGCCAGCAGCCCAACCGGGACAGGGGGCATGGGCGAG.

Relative to its sample, this clone is medium-sized (0.01 to 0.1%). The read stops 3 residues short of the end of the CDR3; the missing end is completed from the germline J gene. This chain joins TRBV12-3 or TRBV12-4 and TRBJ2-7; TRBD2 aligns across 12 bases. V was pared by 7 bases and J by 3 bases, with 4 bases of the junction left unmatched. CDR3 length: 14 residues. The sequenced CDR3 bases are TGTGCCAGCACCATGACTAGCGGGGGCTACGAG. Translating gives CASTMTSGGYE. The entire CDR3 sequence reads CASTMTSGGYEQYF.

As to this clone: The read ends 3 residues before the CDR3 terminus; that terminus is restored from the germline J gene. V gene TRBV19 combines with J gene TRBJ1-2; 8 nucleotides line up with TRBD1. CDR1 is LNHDA, CDR2 SQIVND, per germline (reference sequence). The CDR3 length is 19 residues. The CDR3: CASTTPTGLGQGGKRGYTF. The covered CDR3 bases are TGTGCCAGTACCACCCCCACAGGTCTCGGACAGGGTGGTAAGAGAGGC.

As to this clone: With the read ending 3 residues before the CDR3 end, the germline J gene is used to fill in that end. The chain uses TRBV19 and TRBJ1-6; possible D gene TRBD1, 5 bases. The V gene's germline CDR1 is LNHDA and CDR2 SQIVND (reference sequence). V dropped 5 bases and J dropped 11 bases, with 16 bases sitting between them. This CDR3 has 14 residues. CDR3 DNA (partial): TGTGCCAGTAGTGTCCAGGGTCTCGGAACACCC. Protein product: CASSVQGLGTP. The full CDR3 protein reads CASSVQGLGTPLHF.

For this clone: The read finishes 3 residues shy of the CDR3 end, and the germline J gene is used to complete it. The chain combines TRBV2 with TRBJ1-2, with D hard to call. The CDR3 is 13 residues long. Germline CDR1 reads SNHLY; CDR2 reads FYNNEI. Trimming left V 2 bases short and J 5 bases short, with 9 bases between. The CDR3: CASSELRLYGYTF. Partial CDR3 DNA: TGTGCCAGCAGTGAACTTCGACTTTATGGC. The full variable domain, with the rest looked up from reference TRBV2 and TRBJ1-2, is EPEVTQTPSHQVTQMGQEVILRCVPISNHLYFYWYRQILGQKVEFLVSFYNNEISEKSEIFDDQFSVERPDGSNFTLKIRSTKLEDSAMYFCASSELRLYGYTFGSGTRLTVV.

This clone occurred a few times. The observed sequence ends 3 residues before the CDR3 terminus, with the missing tail filled in from the germline J gene. The rearrangement uses TRBV6-2 or TRBV6-3 and TRBJ1-6; D remains unclear. CDR1 is MNHEY and CDR2 is SVGEGT in the germline V gene. This CDR3 spans 16 amino acids. V lost 6 bases, J lost 6 bases, and 18 bases lay in between. The covered CDR3 bases are TGTGCCAGCAGAAAGATCGATCGGGGTCCTAATTCACCC. This codes for CASRKIDRGPNSP. In full, the CDR3 reads CASRKIDRGPNSPLHF.

With respect to this clone: Read sequence stops 3 residues before the CDR3 end, and the germline J gene provides the missing end. The rearrangement joins TRBV29-1 to TRBJ2-7, with TRBD2 matching 10 bases. The CDR3 contains 16 residues. The germline CDR1 and CDR2 sequences are SQVTM and ANQGSEA. Trimming took 7 bases from V and 5 from J; bases not matched to a gene: 17. CDR3 sequence: CSATLAGVPRTDEQYF. The sequenced CDR3 bases are TGCAGCGCCACTCTAGCGGGAGTCCCAAGAACGGACGAG.

In its sample, this clone was seen a few times. The sequence runs out 3 residues before the end of the CDR3; the remainder is reconstructed from the germline J gene. The V and J genes are TRBV11-2 and TRBJ2-7; 7 bases align to TRBD1. Per germline, CDR1 SGHAT and CDR2 FQNNGV. V was clipped by 4 bases and J by 4 bases; unmatched bases: 4. CDR3 length equals 13 residues. CDR3 bases read: TGTGCCAGCAGCTACTCAGGGGGATACGAG. It specifies CASSYSGGYE. Given in full, the CDR3 is CASSYSGGYEQYF.

Concerning this clone itself: The read ends 3 residues shy of where the CDR3 ends; the end is completed using the germline J gene. This chain links TRBV7-9 with TRBJ2-1; no clear D gene. Germline V CDR1 and CDR2: SEHNR, FQNEAQ (reference sequence). The V and J ends lost 6 bases and 0 bases respectively, with 9 bases between them. The CDR3 spans 14 residues. The sequenced part of the CDR3 DNA is TGTGCCAGCAGGGGCAAAAACTCCTACAATGAG. Its translation: CASRGKNSYNE. The CDR3 as a whole reads CASRGKNSYNEQFF. Based on the CDR3 plus reference TRBV7-9 and TRBJ2-1, the full variable domain is DTGVSQNPRHKITKRGQNVTFRCDPISEHNRLYWYRQTLGQGPEFLTYFQNEAQLEKSRLLSDRFSAERPKGSFSTLEIQRTEQGDSAMYLCASRGKNSYNEQFFGPGTRLTVL.

Points on this clone: The read falls 3 residues short of the CDR3 end, and the missing part is taken from the germline J gene. This sequence joins TRBV7-9 and TRBJ2-7; no firm D call. Trimming took off 4 bases at V and 2 bases at J, with 3 bases between the two ends. The CDR3 runs 11 residues. Germline V gives CDR1 SEHNR, CDR2 FQNEAQ (reference sequence). The sequenced CDR3 bases are TGTGCCAGCAGCTCAACCTACGAG. Translating gives CASSSTYE. The whole CDR3 region reads CASSSTYEQYF.

This clone was seen more than once but under ten times. The CDR3 extends 3 residues past the end of the read, so its final part is completed from the germline J gene. The gene calls are TRBV18 and TRBJ1-6, with D possibly being TRBD1 (5 bases). The germline V gene has CDR1 KGHSH and CDR2 LQKENI. The length of the CDR3 is 16 residues. Trimming left V 2 bases short and J 7 bases short, with 15 bases between. CDR3 sequence: CASSPYARAGNSPLHF. Incomplete CDR3 DNA: TGTGCCAGCTCACCATATGCCAGGGCGGGGAATTCACCC.

This clone came up a few times. The DNA ends 3 residues before the CDR3 does, and the rest of the CDR3 is filled in from the germline J gene. The rearrangement links TRBV18 to TRBJ2-1; the D gene is possibly TRBD2 (5 bases). V was clipped by 0 bases and J by 8 bases, with 11 bases between them. CDR3 size: 14 residues. Germline V lookup: CDR1 KGHSH, CDR2 LQKENI. Incomplete CDR3 DNA: TGTGCCAGCTCACCACCTAGCGTTAGGGATGAG. This sequence encodes CASSPPSVRDE. The whole CDR3 protein reads CASSPPSVRDEQFF.

As to this clone: The CDR3 goes on 3 residues after the read ends, and that part is filled in from the germline J gene. The gene calls are TRBV6-2 or TRBV6-3 and TRBJ2-1; D is possibly TRBD2 (7 bases). Trimming pared 1 base from V and 8 bases from J, leaving 12 bases between. Germline CDR1 is MNHEY and CDR2 is SVGEGT. The CDR3 length is 14 residues. The sequenced part of the CDR3 DNA is TGTGCCAGCAGTTACTACAGGGAGGGGGATGAG. Translation: CASSYYREGDE. The CDR3 as a whole reads CASSYYREGDEQFF.

A few counts support this clone. The CDR3 extends 3 residues past the end of the read, so its final part is completed from the germline J gene. The rearrangement links TRBV30 to TRBJ1-3; 7 bases are a match to TRBD1. Germline lookup yields CDR1 GTSNPN and CDR2 SVGIG (reference sequence). This CDR3 spans 15 amino acids. The V and J ends lost 2 bases and 4 bases, in that order; junction bases with no gene match: 8. Incomplete CDR3 DNA: TGTGCCTGGAGTCCGCCCGACAGGGACGGAAACACC. Amino acid sequence: CAWSPPDRDGNT. The full CDR3 protein reads CAWSPPDRDGNTIYF.

In regard to this clone: The read halts 3 residues ahead of the CDR3 end, with the missing end drawn from the germline J gene. V and J are TRBV7-9 and TRBJ2-5, with 7 bases matching TRBD2. Unmatched junction bases numbered 7, after V lost 6 bases and J lost 0 bases. This CDR3 contains 15 residues. CDR1 is SEHNR, CDR2 FQNEAQ, per germline (reference sequence). The CDR3 spells CASSQGLRYQETQYF. The CDR3 bases that were read are TGTGCCAGCAGTCAGGGACTAAGGTACCAAGAGACC. Supplemented by reference TRBV7-9 and TRBJ2-5, the full variable domain reads DTGVSQNPRHKITKRGQNVTFRCDPISEHNRLYWYRQTLGQGPEFLTYFQNEAQLEKSRLLSDRFSAERPKGSFSTLEIQRTEQGDSAMYLCASSQGLRYQETQYFGPGTRLLVL.

To note about this clone: The read terminates 3 residues ahead of where the CDR3 ends, so the germline J gene completes it. This chain uses TRBV7-2 with TRBJ2-1; 7 bases agree with TRBD2. Germline lookup yields CDR1 SGHTA and CDR2 FQGNSA. V gave up 3 bases and J gave up 9 bases; unmatched junction bases: 11. The CDR3 has 15 residues. The CDR3 here is CASSFVGAGVGEQFF. Incomplete CDR3 DNA: TGTGCCAGCAGCTTCGTCGGCGCGGGAGTTGGTGAG. Full variable domain (missing parts from reference TRBV7-2 and TRBJ2-1): GAGVSQSPSNKVTEKGKDVELRCDPISGHTALYWYRQSLGQGLEFLIYFQGNSAPDKSGLPSDRFSAERTGGSVSTLTIQRTQQEDSAVYLCASSFVGAGVGEQFFGPGTRLTVL.

About this clone: The CDR3 extends 3 residues past the end of the read, so its final part is completed from the germline J gene. This sequence joins TRBV7-2 and TRBJ2-7; TRBD2 is a possible D gene (6 bases). This CDR3 comprises 14 residues. V was shortened by 7 bases and J by 0 bases, with 13 bases between the two germline ends. The germline CDR1 and CDR2 sequences are SGHTA and FQGNSA. This CDR3 is CASTGTRNSYEQYF. CDR3 bases read: TGTGCCAGCACCGGGACTCGAAACTCCTACGAG.

This clone was counted between two and nine times. With the read ending 3 residues before the CDR3 end, the germline J gene is used to fill in that end. V and J are TRBV19 and TRBJ2-1; 13 nucleotides align to TRBD2. The germline gives CDR1 LNHDA, CDR2 SQIVND (reference sequence). This CDR3 has 14 residues. The V segment lost 7 bases and the J segment 7 bases; nucleotides outside the gene matches: 4. The CDR3 bases that were read are TGTGCCAGTACCGGACTAGCGGGGGCTAATGAG. Its protein product is CASTGLAGANE. The whole CDR3 is CASTGLAGANEQFF.

This clone was detected many times. The CDR3 end lies 3 residues beyond the end of the read and is filled in from the germline J gene. This sequence joins TRBV7-3 and TRBJ1-1; 9 positions match TRBD1. The CDR3 is made up of 13 amino acids. Germline V gene lookup returns CDR1 SGHTA and CDR2 FQGTGA. Unmatched junction bases numbered 3, after V lost 4 bases and J lost 6 bases. CDR3 residues: CASSSGTGSEAFF. Incomplete CDR3 DNA: TGTGCCAGCAGCTCCGGGACAGGGTCTGAA.

Regarding this clone: Read sequence stops 3 residues before the CDR3 end, and the germline J gene provides the missing end. The chain is built from TRBV18 and TRBJ2-7; perhaps TRBD1 as D (5 bases). V was cut by 1 base and J by 2 bases, with 12 bases left in between. The CDR3 runs to 15 residues. Germline CDR1 and CDR2: KGHSH and LQKENI. CDR3 bases read: TGTGCCAGCTCACCACGACGGACAACCCCCTACGAG. Its translation is CASSPRRTTPYE. The complete CDR3 protein is CASSPRRTTPYEQYF.